This TCR beta chain was sequenced in a study of OX40 agonist ivuxolimab in advanced cancers. The repertoire was sequenced with immunoSEQ multiplex PCR; TCRdb's copy has only in-frame clones and lacks some. The table includes over 45,000 clones, around 85% detected once. Germline V gene lookup returns CDR1 KGHSH and CDR2 LQKENI. J lost 8 bases, V lost 5 bases, and 12 bases had no gene match. The CDR3 sequence is 16 residues long. With regard to this clone: Its antigen is not identified.

Whole-study results and caveats: Nonresponders included some who also had low normalized T-cell clonal expansion. More expanded clones were found, on average, in CD8+ than in CD4+ T cells. Not determined was the antigen specificity of the expanded peripheral T cells.

Researchers took blood at baseline, on cycle 4 day 1, and on cycle 7 day 1. The TCR originated in an adult with an advanced solid tumor such as melanoma, head and neck, liver or kidney cancer. The rearrangement joins TRBV18 to TRBJ1-4; 9 nucleotides align to TRBD1. Sequenced here: CD4+ or CD8+ T cells sorted from blood, sampled in a trial of the OX40 agonist ivuxolimab. The chain's CDR3 is CASSANGQGLGEKLFF. DNA for the CDR3: TGTGCCAGCTCAGCGAACGGACAGGGGTTAGGGGAAAAACTGTTTTTT.